One and the same sample provided the 22 T cell receptor beta chains below, sequenced in a study of blood T cell repertoires in COVID-19. Repertoires were generated with immunoSEQ multiplex PCR, while TCRdb's copy carries only in-frame clones and drops some. The table lists some 110,000 clones, about four fifths of them singletons. The sequencing sample was made of peripheral blood. The origin of the receptors is an elderly woman with active or convalescent COVID-19.

The chain is built from TRBV5-1 and TRBJ1-6; no firm D call. Germline assignment: CDR1 SGHRS and CDR2 YFSETQ. V was cut by 0 bases and J by 9 bases, with 13 bases left in between. The CDR3 length is 15 residues. DNA for the CDR3: TGCGCCAGCAGCTTGGCGGGATCCGCTGCTTCACCCCTCCACTTT. Protein product: CASSLAGSAASPLHF.

The gene calls are TRBV30 and TRBJ1-2; TRBD1 matches at 9 bases. Germline CDR1 GTSNPN, CDR2 SVGIG (reference sequence). This CDR3 has 11 amino acids. V gave up 5 bases and J gave up 7 bases; unmatched junction bases: 2. The CDR3 protein is CAWGQGFGYTF. DNA for the CDR3: TGTGCCTGGGGACAGGGGTTTGGCTACACCTTC.

The rearrangement links TRBV28 to TRBJ2-2; maybe TRBD2 (6 bases). The CDR3 covers 14 residues. In germline, CDR1 is MDHEN, CDR2 SYDVKM. The ends were cut back, 11 bases at V and 5 bases at J, with 18 bases in the middle. The CDR3 DNA follows: TGTGCCGGGACCGGGGGACTTAGGACCGGGGAGCTGTTTTTT. This codes for CAGTGGLRTGELFF.

The V and J genes are TRBV28 and TRBJ2-7; possibly TRBD1 for D (6 bases). CDR1 and CDR2 (germline): MDHEN, SYDVKM. This CDR3 is 12 amino acids long. V was shortened by 7 bases and J by 3 bases, with 10 bases between the two germline ends. The DNA for the CDR3 is TGTGCCAGCACTCAGGGGTTCTACGAGCAGTACTTC. Translation: CASTQGFYEQYF.

This chain connects TRBV2 to TRBJ2-4; 9 bases are shared with TRBD1. Trimming removed 6 bases from V and 3 bases from J; junction bases left unmatched: 3. The CDR3 has 14 amino acids. In germline, CDR1 is SNHLY, CDR2 FYNNEI. Written as DNA, the CDR3 is TGTGCCAGCAGCGAGGACAGGGGCAAAAACATTCAGTACTTC. Translating it yields CASSEDRGKNIQYF.

This sequence joins TRBV5-6 and TRBJ2-1, with D tentatively TRBD1 (5 bases). The CDR3 runs to 15 residues. V was trimmed by 4 bases and J by 0 bases, leaving 11 bases between them. In germline, CDR1 is SGHDT, CDR2 YYEEEE. This CDR3 reads CASSPRQSSYNEQFF. The CDR3 DNA reads as TGTGCCAGCAGCCCCCGACAGAGCTCCTACAATGAGCAGTTCTTC.

The J gene is TRBJ2-5, the V gene TRBV11-2; TRBD2 matches 12 bases. After removal of 6 bases from V and 5 bases from J, the junction contained 10 bases not matched to a gene. The CDR3 length is 16 residues. Germline CDR1 and CDR2: SGHAT and FQNNGV. CDR3 in DNA: TGTGCCAGCAGTCCCGCTAGCGGGAGGGCCAAGGAGACCCAGTACTTC. It encodes CASSPASGRAKETQYF.

The chain recombines TRBV28 with TRBJ1-1; D uncertain. Germline lookup yields CDR1 MDHEN and CDR2 SYDVKM. Deletions cut 1 base from V and 0 bases from J, with 12 bases between. The CDR3 has 16 residues. The CDR3 spells CASSLLRQTMNTEAFF. Here the CDR3 DNA reads TGTGCCAGCAGTTTATTGAGGCAGACCATGAACACTGAAGCTTTCTTT.

The chain links TRBV19 to TRBJ2-1; 7 positions agree with TRBD1. Germline lookup yields CDR1 LNHDA and CDR2 SQIVND (reference sequence). The CDR3 contains 12 residues. V shed 8 bases and J 6 bases; nucleotides not matched to a gene: 4. For the CDR3, the DNA is TGTGCCAGTGGGGACAGATCCAATGAGCAGTTCTTC. It translates to CASGDRSNEQFF.

This chain links TRBV4-1 with TRBJ2-3; D perhaps matches TRBD1 (5 bases). The CDR3 consists of 14 residues. V lost 3 bases and J lost 0, with 7 bases in between. CDR1 and CDR2 (germline): MGHRA, YSYEKL. The CDR3 nucleotides are TGCGCCAGCAGCCAGACAGCTAGCACAGATACGCAGTATTTT. Its translation: CASSQTASTDTQYF.

This clone was seen once. V and J are TRBV5-1 and TRBJ2-2, with D maybe TRBD1 (6 bases). V dropped 0 bases and J dropped 3 bases, with 12 bases sitting between them. This CDR3 has 16 amino acids. CDR1 SGHRS and CDR2 YFSETQ come from the germline V gene. CDR3 sequence: CASSLGSAGDTGELFF. CDR3 nucleotide sequence: TGCGCCAGCAGCTTGGGATCGGCAGGGGACACCGGGGAGCTGTTTTTT.

J is TRBJ2-7 and V is TRBV11-2; maybe TRBD1 (5 bases). The CDR3 covers 14 residues. Germline-derived CDR1 and CDR2 are SGHAT and FQNNGV. The V end was cut by 5 bases, the J end by 0 bases, with 11 bases between. The CDR3, as DNA: TGTGCCAGCAGCCTACTCGACAGCTCCTACGAGCAGTACTTC. This sequence encodes CASSLLDSSYEQYF.

The V and J genes are TRBV24-1 and TRBJ1-5; maybe TRBD1 (5 bases). Trimming took off 8 bases at V and 5 bases at J, with 12 bases between the two ends. The CDR3 has 13 residues. The V gene's germline CDR1 is KGHDR and CDR2 SFDVKD. Here the CDR3 DNA reads TGTGCCACCAACCAGGGAATAGATCAGCCCCAGCATTTT. Translated: CATNQGIDQPQHF.

The J gene is TRBJ2-7, the V gene TRBV3-1 (or the pseudogene TRBV3-2); weak D call: TRBD2 (6 bases). The V end lost 4 bases, the J end lost 3 bases, and 13 bases lay between the germline ends. The CDR3 runs to 14 residues. Germline V gives CDR1 LGHDT, CDR2 YNNKEL (reference sequence). As DNA, the CDR3 is TGTGCCAGCAGCCCCCCGGGACTGGACTACGAGCAGTACTTC. It is translated as CASSPPGLDYEQYF.

The chain recombines TRBV19 with TRBJ2-3; D perhaps matches TRBD2 (7 bases). V shed 5 bases and J shed 0 bases, with 12 bases lying between them. The germline V gene has CDR1 LNHDA and CDR2 SQIVND (reference sequence). This CDR3 comprises 15 residues. The CDR3 DNA is TGTGCCAGTAGTGATAGGGGGGGAAGCACAGATACGCAGTATTTT. Amino acids: CASSDRGGSTDTQYF.

This sequence joins TRBV4-1 and TRBJ2-7; the D gene is possibly TRBD2 (6 bases). V was trimmed by 0 bases and J by 2 bases, leaving 17 bases between them. Germline CDR1 and CDR2: MGHRA and YSYEKL. The CDR3 has 17 residues. CDR3 DNA sequence: TGCGCCAGCAGCCAAGAACCCTCGGGAGATAGGACCTACGAGCAGTACTTC. This translates into CASSQEPSGDRTYEQYF.

This chain uses TRBV3-1 (or the pseudogene TRBV3-2) with TRBJ1-6; unclear D gene. This CDR3 is 13 amino acids long. In germline, CDR1 is LGHDT, CDR2 YNNKEL (reference sequence). Trimming cost V 2 bases and J 5 bases, with 4 bases left between them. The CDR3 reads CASSQIDNSPLHF. In DNA, the CDR3 is TGTGCCAGCAGCCAAATAGATAATTCACCCCTCCACTTT.

This clone appeared a single time. The chain is built from TRBV28 and TRBJ2-1; 10 bases are shared with TRBD1. CDR1 is MDHEN and CDR2 is SYDVKM in the germline V gene. The trim removed 4 bases at V and 8 bases at J, leaving 11 bases unmatched. CDR3 length equals 16 residues. The chain's CDR3 is CASSSPGQGKGDEQFF. The CDR3 bases are TGTGCCAGCAGTTCCCCGGGACAGGGGAAAGGCGATGAGCAGTTCTTC.

V and J are TRBV6-5 and TRBJ1-5, with 7 bases matching TRBD1. Trimming took 2 bases from V and 4 from J; bases not matched to a gene: 8. Germline CDR1 and CDR2: MNHEY and SVGAGI. The CDR3 is made up of 16 amino acids. Written as DNA, the CDR3 is TGTGCCAGCAGTTACCGCTTGACAGGGAGAAATCAGCCCCAGCATTTT. As protein: CASSYRLTGRNQPQHF.

V usage is TRBV5-6 and J usage is TRBJ1-1; D uncertain. V lost 4 bases and J lost 5, with 18 bases in between. Germline CDR1 reads SGHDT; CDR2 reads YYEEEE. CDR3 length equals 15 residues. CDR3 in DNA: TGTGCCAGCAGCCCGGACTCAAACCGACGGACTGAAGCTTTCTTT. It specifies CASSPDSNRRTEAFF.

This chain joins TRBV6-5 and TRBJ1-3; D uncertain. CDR1 and CDR2 from the germline V gene are MNHEY and SVGAGI. Trimming removed 5 bases at V and 0 bases at J, with 11 bases between. CDR3 size: 15 residues. In nucleotides, the CDR3 is TGTGCCAGCAGTACCCCAGGAATCTCTGGAAACACCATATATTTT. It is translated as CASSTPGISGNTIYF.

The genes are TRBV27 and TRBJ2-2, with a weak D call TRBD1 (5 bases). Germline CDR1 reads MNHEY; CDR2 reads SMNVEV (reference sequence). The length of the CDR3 is 14 residues. The ends were cut back, 1 base at V and 4 bases at J, with 7 bases in the middle. The CDR3 is CASSLYRFTGELFF. The CDR3 DNA follows: TGTGCCAGCAGTTTATACAGGTTCACCGGGGAGCTGTTTTTT.